The 9 T cell receptor beta chains in this list originate from one sample, sequenced in a study of blood T cell repertoires in COVID-19. The data were produced by immunoSEQ multiplex PCR, yet TCRdb's version contains in-frame clones alone and is incomplete. This repertoire shows 250,000 or so clones, around nine tenths found once; its top ten account for about 1.6%. The material sequenced was PBMCs or T cells enriched from blood (not recorded which). The receptors originated from a woman between 45 and 60 years old who had recovered from COVID-19.

The chain uses TRBV5-4 and TRBJ2-1; 10 bases agree with TRBD1. The CDR3 totals 16 residues. Looked up from germline, CDR1 is SGHNT and CDR2 is YYREEE (reference sequence). V lost 0 bases and J lost 10; bases outside the gene matches: 10. This CDR3 reads CASSLGGQGKVGEQFF. CDR3 bases: TGTGCCAGCAGCTTGGGGGGACAGGGGAAAGTAGGGGAGCAGTTCTTC.

The V and J genes are TRBV4-3 and TRBJ2-1, with TRBD2 identical over 7 bases. The ends lost 4 bases at V and 6 bases at J; junction bases unmatched: 6. This CDR3 comprises 14 residues. Germline V gene lookup returns CDR1 LGHNA and CDR2 YSLEER. CDR3 in amino acids: CASSPLAAGNEQFF. CDR3 nucleotide sequence: TGCGCCAGCAGCCCTCTAGCGGCGGGCAATGAGCAGTTCTTC.

The chain employs TRBV5-1 and TRBJ1-1, with 7 bases identical to TRBD1. Germline V gene sequence: CDR1 SGHRS, CDR2 YFSETQ. V shed 5 bases and J 3 bases; nucleotides not matched to a gene: 7. The CDR3 runs 14 residues. CDR3: CASRLGTADTEAFF. The CDR3 region has the DNA TGCGCCAGCAGGCTCGGGACAGCCGACACTGAAGCTTTCTTT.

The V gene is TRBV5-4, the J gene TRBJ2-7, with 8 bases fitting TRBD1. In germline, CDR1 is SGHNT, CDR2 YYREEE (reference sequence). The length of the CDR3 is 15 residues. V trimming: 0 bases; J trimming: 5 bases; junction bases outside the gene matches: 7. The CDR3 protein is CASSLDHRGSDEQYF. The CDR3 DNA sequence: TGTGCCAGCAGCTTGGACCACAGGGGGAGCGACGAGCAGTACTTC.

This clone was seen a few times. The rearrangement links TRBV10-3 to TRBJ2-7; TRBD1 matches 9 bases. CDR1 is ENHRY, CDR2 SYGVKD, per germline. The V segment lost 3 bases and the J segment 6 bases; nucleotides outside the gene matches: 9. The CDR3 runs 15 residues. The CDR3 DNA follows: TGTGCCATCAGTGACCCGACAGGGGGATCTACCGAGCAGTACTTC. Translating it yields CAISDPTGGSTEQYF.

The gene calls are TRBV5-1 and TRBJ1-1; tentative D call: TRBD1 (5 bases). Germline CDR1 and CDR2: SGHRS and YFSETQ. CDR3 length equals 14 residues. Trimming stripped 7 bases from V and 1 base from J, with 14 bases between. DNA of the CDR3: TGCGCCAGCGGCCCTATGGGGGGGAACACTGAAGCTTTCTTT. Residues: CASGPMGGNTEAFF.

With respect to this clone: Other nucleotide sequences in the sample specify the same CDR3. J is TRBJ2-1 and V is TRBV7-9; 8 nucleotides line up with TRBD2. The V gene end was trimmed by 0 bases and the J gene end by 3 bases; junction bases not matched to a gene: 4. This CDR3 region has 16 residues. Per the germline V gene, CDR1 is SEHNR and CDR2 is FQNEAQ (reference sequence). The CDR3 protein is CASSLASGSSYNEQFF. The CDR3 DNA reads TGTGCCAGCAGCTTAGCGAGCGGGAGCAGCTACAATGAGCAGTTCTTC.

The count of this clone is one. The V gene is TRBV30, the J gene TRBJ2-2; TRBD2 agrees at 9 bases. The germline V gene encodes CDR1 GTSNPN and CDR2 SVGIG (reference sequence). The junction had 3 bases not matched to a gene; V was cut back by 0 bases and J by 1 base. The CDR3 sequence is 16 residues long. CDR3 residues: CAWSVQAGGNTGELFF. The CDR3 DNA sequence: TGTGCCTGGAGTGTACAAGCGGGAGGGAACACCGGGGAGCTGTTTTTT. Together with reference TRBV30 and TRBJ2-2, the CDR3 gives the full variable domain: SQTIHQWPATLVQPVGSPLSLECTVEGTSNPNLYWYRQAAGRGLQLLFYSVGIGQISSEVPQNLSASRPQDRQFILSSKKLLLSDSGFYLCAWSVQAGGNTGELFFGEGSRLTVL.

This clone was found once. This chain joins TRBV28 and TRBJ2-7, with D perhaps matching TRBD2 (6 bases). The CDR3 consists of 15 residues. Trimming left V 3 bases short and J 3 bases short, with 15 bases between. CDR1 is MDHEN and CDR2 is SYDVKM in the germline V gene. CDR3 region: CASSFVGRYYYEQYF. The CDR3 DNA is TGTGCCAGCAGTTTTGTCGGGAGATACTACTACGAGCAGTACTTC.